The 13 T cell receptor beta chains below were found in one sample sequenced in a study of siplizumab effects on memory and regulatory T cells. Generated by immunoSEQ multiplex PCR, the TCRdb table keeps only in-frame clones and is missing some. The table includes roughly 100,000 clones, 93% detected once. Sequencing was carried out using CD4+ T cells sorted from blood. These receptors were collected from a human donor in good health.

The rearrangement uses TRBV14 and TRBJ2-2; D is unclear. V lost 4 bases and J 1 base, leaving 10 bases between the germline ends. Germline loops: CDR1 SGHDN, CDR2 FVKESK. This CDR3 is 15 amino acids long. CDR3 nucleotide sequence: TGTGCCAGCAGCCCACAGATGGGGAACACCGGGGAGCTGTTTTTT. Its protein is CASSPQMGNTGELFF.

This CDR3 reads CASSPPASGGDTQYF. CDR3 sequence (DNA): TGTGCCAGCTCACCACCTGCTAGCGGGGGAGATACGCAGTATTTT. This chain uses TRBV18 with TRBJ2-3, with TRBD2 identical over 10 bases. This CDR3 has 15 amino acids. The germline gives CDR1 KGHSH, CDR2 LQKENI. After removal of 0 bases from V and 5 bases from J, the junction contained 2 bases not matched to a gene.

The chain joins TRBV4-1 to TRBJ2-7; D remains unclear. Per the germline V gene, CDR1 is MGHRA and CDR2 is YSYEKL. This CDR3 is 14 amino acids long. V was trimmed by 4 bases and J by 0 bases, leaving 10 bases between them. CDR3 amino acids: CASSLWGTSYEQYF. For the CDR3, the DNA is TGCGCCAGCAGCCTCTGGGGTACCTCCTACGAGCAGTACTTC.

The chain employs TRBV6-6 and TRBJ2-5, with D maybe TRBD1 (6 bases). The length of the CDR3 is 14 residues. V was shortened by 7 bases and J by 5 bases, with 17 bases between the two germline ends. CDR1 is MNHNY and CDR2 is SVGAGI in the germline V gene (reference sequence). The chain's CDR3 is CASIPTRGRETQYF. CDR3 DNA sequence: TGTGCCAGCATCCCAACCAGGGGCCGGGAGACCCAGTACTTC.

The chain joins TRBV10-3 to TRBJ2-2, with 9 bases lining up with TRBD1. CDR1 is ENHRY, CDR2 SYGVKD, per germline. This CDR3 spans 16 amino acids. V gave up 2 bases and J gave up 4 bases; unmatched junction bases: 5. The CDR3: CAISEGTGRGTGELFF. CDR3 sequence (DNA): TGTGCCATCAGTGAGGGGACAGGGAGGGGCACCGGGGAGCTGTTTTTT.

The rearrangement joins TRBV19 to TRBJ1-2; 7 nucleotides align to TRBD1. Germline trimming cut 7 bases from V and 6 bases from J; bases unmatched to any gene: 8. Germline lookup yields CDR1 LNHDA and CDR2 SQIVND (reference sequence). The CDR3 is 13 residues long. The CDR3 nucleotides read TGTGCCAGTACCTTCGACAGGGACAATGGCTACACCTTC. Translated: CASTFDRDNGYTF. Supplemented by reference TRBV19 and TRBJ1-2, the full variable domain reads DGGITQSPKYLFRKEGQNVTLSCEQNLNHDAMYWYRQDPGQGLRLIYYSQIVNDFQKGDIAEGYSVSREKKESFPLTVTSAQKNPTAFYLCASTFDRDNGYTFGSGTRLTVV.

V gene TRBV30 combines with J gene TRBJ2-5; 8 bases line up with TRBD2. The length of the CDR3 is 14 residues. CDR1 is GTSNPN and CDR2 is SVGIG in the germline V gene (reference sequence). V lost 3 bases and J lost 2; bases outside the gene matches: 5. CDR3 DNA: TGTGCCTGGAGGCACAGCGGGAGACAAGAGACCCAGTACTTC. This encodes CAWRHSGRQETQYF.

This chain uses TRBV4-2 with TRBJ2-7, with D perhaps TRBD2 (7 bases). This CDR3 region has 17 residues. Germline loops: CDR1 LGHNA, CDR2 YNFKEQ. Trimming pared 0 bases from V and 1 base from J, leaving 16 bases between. The CDR3, as DNA: TGTGCCAGCAGCCAAGATCTTGCGGGGGCGGGGTCCTACGAGCAGTACTTC. Its protein product is CASSQDLAGAGSYEQYF.

The J gene is TRBJ2-1, the V gene TRBV15, with D unclear. Germline assignment: CDR1 LNHNV and CDR2 YYDKDF (reference sequence). The CDR3 runs 12 residues. V was cut by 0 bases and J by 4 bases, with 1 base left in between. The CDR3 nucleotides read TGTGCCACCAGCAGAGATTACAATGAGCAGTTCTTC. Protein sequence: CATSRDYNEQFF.

V is TRBV16 and J is TRBJ1-4, with 8 bases identical to TRBD1. The CDR3 has 15 residues. Per germline, CDR1 KGHSY and CDR2 FQNENV. V was pared by 0 bases and J by 7 bases, with 4 bases of the junction left unmatched. DNA for the CDR3: TGTGCCAGCAGCCAATCGGCCCAGGGGGCTGAAAAACTGTTTTTT. Protein: CASSQSAQGAEKLFF. The full variable domain, rest sourced from reference TRBV16 and TRBJ1-4, is GEEVAQTPKHLVRGEGQKAKLYCAPIKGHSYVFWYQQVLKNEFKFLISFQNENVFDETGMPKERFSAKCLPNSPCSLEIQATKLEDSAVYFCASSQSAQGAEKLFFGSGTQLSVL.

The V gene is TRBV4-3, the J gene TRBJ1-3; no reliable D call. The CDR3 contains 15 residues. Germline CDR1 reads LGHNA; CDR2 reads YSLEER. Trimming removed 1 base at V and 2 bases at J, with 9 bases between. CDR3 DNA sequence: TGCGCCAGCAGCCAAGCTCCGGGGACTGGAAACACCATATATTTT. Its translation is CASSQAPGTGNTIYF.

This rearrangement joins TRBV5-4 to TRBJ1-1; 9 bases are a match to TRBD1. The V gene end was trimmed by 5 bases and the J gene end by 0 bases; junction bases not matched to a gene: 8. The CDR3 covers 16 residues. CDR1 and CDR2 (germline): SGHNT, YYREEE (reference sequence). CDR3 loop: CASRTLQGAMNTEAFF. The CDR3 DNA sequence: TGTGCCAGCAGAACCCTACAGGGGGCCATGAACACTGAAGCTTTCTTT. Based on the CDR3 plus reference TRBV5-4 and TRBJ1-1, the full variable domain is ETGVTQSPTHLIKTRGQQVTLRCSSQSGHNTVSWYQQALGQGPQFIFQYYREEENGRGNFPPRFSGLQFPNYSSELNVNALELDDSALYLCASRTLQGAMNTEAFFGQGTRLTVV.

As regards this clone: Germline and junction disagree at one end, which may indicate a read error. The chain is built from TRBV7-2 and TRBJ2-7, with 10 positions matching TRBD2. CDR3 length equals 11 residues. The germline V gene has CDR1 SGHTA and CDR2 FQGNSA. CDR3 coding DNA: TGTGCCAGCAGCTTAGGGACTAGCGGTATCTTC. Amino acid sequence: CASSLGTSGIF.